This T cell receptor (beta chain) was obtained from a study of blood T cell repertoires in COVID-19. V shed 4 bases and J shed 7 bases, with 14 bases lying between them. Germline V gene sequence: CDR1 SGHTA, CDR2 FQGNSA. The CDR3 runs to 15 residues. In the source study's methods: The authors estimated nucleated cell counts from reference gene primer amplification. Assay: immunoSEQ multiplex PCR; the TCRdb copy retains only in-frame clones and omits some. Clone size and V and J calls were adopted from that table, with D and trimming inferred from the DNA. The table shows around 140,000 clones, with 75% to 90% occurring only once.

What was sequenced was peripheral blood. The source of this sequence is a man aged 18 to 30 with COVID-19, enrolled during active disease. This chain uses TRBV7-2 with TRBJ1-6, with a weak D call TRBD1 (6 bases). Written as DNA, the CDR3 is TGTGCCAGCAGCTCTACGGACAGCAGGAATTCACCCCTCCACTTT. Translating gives CASSSTDSRNSPLHF.